The 18 T cell receptor beta chains below were found in one sample sequenced in a study of PD-1 blockade in classical Hodgkin lymphoma. Assay: immunoSEQ multiplex PCR; the TCRdb copy retains only in-frame clones and omits some. The sample shows about 27,000 clones, over 60% of them seen only once. Each patient experienced a relapse that followed autologous stem cell transplantation, and brentuximab vedotin exposure varied. Starting with thawed PBMCs, CD4+ T cells were purified by magnetic negative selection. This material consisted of CD4+ T cells from blood, taken at baseline. The receptors were gathered from a human donor with classical Hodgkin lymphoma.

V and J are TRBV5-4 and TRBJ2-7; 9 nucleotides agree with TRBD1. CDR1 is SGHNT, CDR2 YYREEE, per germline (reference sequence). The CDR3 is 14 residues long. After removal of 4 bases from V and 3 bases from J, the junction contained 5 bases not matched to a gene. The CDR3, as DNA: TGTGCCAGCAGCACAGACAGGGGGTTCTACGAGCAGTACTTC. It encodes CASSTDRGFYEQYF.

The gene calls are TRBV30 and TRBJ1-2, with 8 nucleotides matching TRBD1. V lost 2 bases and J lost 8; bases outside the gene matches: 4. CDR3 length: 12 residues. Germline loops: CDR1 GTSNPN, CDR2 SVGIG (reference sequence). The CDR3 bases are TGTGCCTGGAGTTACAGGGGGAGCGGCTACACCTTC. Translated: CAWSYRGSGYTF. Filled out from reference TRBV30 and TRBJ1-2, the complete variable domain reads SQTIHQWPATLVQPVGSPLSLECTVEGTSNPNLYWYRQAAGRGLQLLFYSVGIGQISSEVPQNLSASRPQDRQFILSSKKLLLSDSGFYLCAWSYRGSGYTFGSGTRLTVV.

This clone was counted a few times. CDR3 protein: CAWSSGDYGYTF. The CDR3, as DNA: TGTGCCTGGAGTAGTGGAGACTATGGCTACACCTTC. This rearrangement joins TRBV30 to TRBJ1-2; D is unclear. This CDR3 contains 12 residues. Germline V gives CDR1 GTSNPN, CDR2 SVGIG (reference sequence). With 2 bases removed from V and 3 bases from J, the gap between germline ends came to 7 bases.

This clone came up once. The gene calls are TRBV9 and TRBJ1-1; weak D call: TRBD1 (5 bases). In germline, CDR1 is SGDLS, CDR2 YYNGEE. The V end was cut by 4 bases, the J end by 4 bases, with 20 bases between. CDR3 length: 16 residues. As DNA, the CDR3 is TGTGCCAGCAGCCTAAGGGTGGGAGGGGTCGGCACTGAAGCTTTCTTT. Residues: CASSLRVGGVGTEAFF.

V gene TRBV14 combines with J gene TRBJ1-6; no clear D gene. The CDR3 contains 16 residues. Trimming removed 1 base from V and 6 bases from J, with 13 bases in between. Germline V CDR1 and CDR2: SGHDN, FVKESK. CDR3: CASSQGTLRGNSPLHF. The CDR3 DNA reads as TGTGCCAGCAGCCAAGGGACGCTCCGGGGTAATTCACCCCTCCACTTT.

The chain joins TRBV6-1 to TRBJ1-1; D unresolved. Germline-derived CDR1 and CDR2 are MNHNS and SASEGT. V lost 7 bases to trimming and J lost 4 bases, with 13 bases between them. This CDR3 has 13 amino acids. CDR3 nucleotide sequence: TGTGCCAGCAAGGAGGGTTTAGGCACTGAAGCTTTCTTT. Translated, it gives CASKEGLGTEAFF.

The rearrangement uses TRBV7-6 and TRBJ2-1; 12 bases match TRBD2. Trimming cost V 4 bases and J 4 bases; bases outside gene matches: 8. In germline, CDR1 is SGHVS, CDR2 FNYEAQ. The CDR3 extends over 17 amino acids. This CDR3 reads CASSSRLAGALYNEQFF. The CDR3 nucleotides are TGTGCCAGCAGCTCGAGACTAGCGGGGGCCCTATACAATGAGCAGTTCTTC.

This chain joins TRBV9 and TRBJ2-5; D could derive from TRBD1 or TRBD2 (5 bases each). Germline V gives CDR1 SGDLS, CDR2 YYNGEE. This CDR3 has 15 residues. V lost 3 bases and J lost 2, with 14 bases in between. The CDR3 spells CASSGRGRQQETQYF. In DNA form, the CDR3 reads TGTGCCAGCAGCGGCCGGGGCCGGCAGCAAGAGACCCAGTACTTC.

The chain combines TRBV5-1 with TRBJ1-1; D not certain. Germline lookup yields CDR1 SGHRS and CDR2 YFSETQ. The CDR3 is 14 amino acids. Trimming left V 1 base short and J 0 bases short, with 7 bases between. CDR3 sequence (DNA): TGCGCCAGCAGCTTGACAGCCATGAACACTGAAGCTTTCTTT. Its protein product is CASSLTAMNTEAFF.

This chain uses TRBV19 with TRBJ1-2; D is possibly TRBD1 (6 bases). V gave up 7 bases and J gave up 5 bases, with 20 bases separating them. This CDR3 comprises 15 residues. Germline V gene data show CDR1 as LNHDA and CDR2 as SQIVND (reference sequence). The CDR3, as DNA: TGTGCCAGTACCCCCCGGGGGGACGGGACATATGGCTACACCTTC. It codes for CASTPRGDGTYGYTF.

The chain recombines TRBV5-1 with TRBJ2-2; tentatively, D is TRBD1 (5 bases). Germline V gene data show CDR1 as SGHRS and CDR2 as YFSETQ. V was clipped by 4 bases and J by 4 bases, with 23 bases between them. CDR3 length equals 18 residues. The CDR3 here is CASSPAAWGLRSTGELFF. DNA for the CDR3: TGCGCCAGCAGCCCGGCCGCGTGGGGCTTAAGATCCACCGGGGAGCTGTTTTTT.

This chain connects TRBV11-3 to TRBJ2-3; possibly TRBD2 for D (6 bases). The germline gives CDR1 SGHNT, CDR2 YENEEA. V was cut by 1 base and J by 0 bases, with 17 bases left in between. The CDR3 sequence is 18 residues long. The CDR3 coding sequence is TGTGCCAGCAGCTTAGGGAGGGAGCGGGCAGCCAGCACAGATACGCAGTATTTT. Translation: CASSLGRERAASTDTQYF.

The rearrangement joins TRBV30 to TRBJ2-7; D gene uncertain. This CDR3 has 12 amino acids. V dropped 3 bases and J dropped 0 bases, with 6 bases sitting between them. The germline gives CDR1 GTSNPN, CDR2 SVGIG (reference sequence). The CDR3 nucleotides read TGTGCCTGGAGGGGCAACTCCTACGAGCAGTACTTC. Protein sequence: CAWRGNSYEQYF.

The chain has TRBV18 and TRBJ1-4; no clear D. CDR1 KGHSH and CDR2 LQKENI come from the germline V gene. CDR3 length equals 13 residues. The V end was cut by 3 bases, the J end by 8 bases, with 10 bases between. The CDR3: CASSPGDLEKLFF. The CDR3 DNA reads TGTGCCAGCTCACCCGGCGACCTGGAAAAACTGTTTTTT.

The chain couples TRBV27 to TRBJ2-5; 8 positions agree with TRBD2. The CDR3 is made up of 16 amino acids. The germline V gene encodes CDR1 MNHEY and CDR2 SMNVEV (reference sequence). V lost 5 bases, J lost 5 bases, and 13 bases stayed unmatched. DNA of the CDR3: TGTGCCAGCAGTACTTGGCTCGGGGGGGACTTTGAGACCCAGTACTTC. This translates into CASSTWLGGDFETQYF.

The rearrangement links TRBV18 to TRBJ2-3; D uncertain. Deletions cut 3 bases from V and 6 bases from J, with 19 bases between. The V gene's germline CDR1 is KGHSH and CDR2 LQKENI. This CDR3 region has 16 residues. The DNA of the CDR3 is TGTGCCAGCTCACCCATTGCTCCCCCCGCCGTGGATACGCAGTATTTT. It is translated as CASSPIAPPAVDTQYF.

The CDR3 DNA is TGTGCCAGCAGCCGGGGTGGGGAAATGAACACCGGGGAGCTGTTTTTT. This codes for CASSRGGEMNTGELFF. This chain uses TRBV5-4 with TRBJ2-2; maybe TRBD2 (5 bases). V was pared by 4 bases and J by 1 base, with 14 bases between. Germline V gives CDR1 SGHNT, CDR2 YYREEE (reference sequence). This CDR3 comprises 16 residues.

The genes are TRBV28 and TRBJ1-5; D perhaps matches TRBD1 (5 bases). Per germline, CDR1 MDHEN and CDR2 SYDVKM. The CDR3 is 14 residues long. With 7 bases removed from V and 2 bases from J, the gap between germline ends came to 12 bases. CDR3 coding DNA: TGTGCCAGCACCAAGGGGTTCGGCAATCAGCCCCAGCATTTT. Translating gives CASTKGFGNQPQHF.